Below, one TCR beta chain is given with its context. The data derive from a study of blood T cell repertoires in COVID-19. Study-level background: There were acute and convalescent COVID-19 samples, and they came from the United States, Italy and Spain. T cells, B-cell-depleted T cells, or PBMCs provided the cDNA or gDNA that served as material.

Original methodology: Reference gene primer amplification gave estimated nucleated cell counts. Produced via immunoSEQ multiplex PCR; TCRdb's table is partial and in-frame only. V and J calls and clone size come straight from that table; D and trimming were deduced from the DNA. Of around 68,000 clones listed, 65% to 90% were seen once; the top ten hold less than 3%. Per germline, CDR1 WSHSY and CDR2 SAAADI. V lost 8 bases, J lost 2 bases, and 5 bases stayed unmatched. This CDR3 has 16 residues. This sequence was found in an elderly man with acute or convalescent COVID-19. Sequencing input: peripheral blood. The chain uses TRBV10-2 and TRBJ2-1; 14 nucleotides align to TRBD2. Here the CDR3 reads CASGWGLAGAYNEQFF. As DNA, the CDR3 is TGCGCCAGCGGATGGGGACTAGCGGGGGCCTACAATGAGCAGTTCTTC.